These 29 T cell receptor beta chains came from one sample sequenced in a study of cytomegalovirus exposure and HLA in healthy donors. The PCR ran on 60 Vbeta and 13 Jbeta primers. Profiled with immunoSEQ multiplex PCR; TCRdb holds only in-frame clones, not every one. The table shows 150,000 to 200,000 clones, with around 79% occurring only once. The specimen was PBMCs. The receptors here all came from a woman aged 50 to 60 in good health and CMV-seronegative.

Of note for this clone: Sequence at one end of the junction differs from germline and may be a read error. This CDR3 is CASSRGTWGSLETQYF. The CDR3 DNA is TGTGCTAGCAGCCGCGGGACGTGGGGGTCCCTGGAGACCCAGTACTTC. The V gene is TRBV7-7, the J gene TRBJ2-5; maybe TRBD2 (6 bases). The CDR3 is made up of 16 amino acids. Per the germline V gene, CDR1 is SSHAT and CDR2 is FNYEAQ (reference sequence).

The gene calls are TRBV5-8 and TRBJ1-5; D is unresolved. Between the trimmed V and J ends, which lost 1 base and 2 bases, there was a span of 10 bases. The CDR3 spans 15 residues. Germline CDR1 and CDR2: SGHTS and YDEGEE. The CDR3 region has the DNA TGTGCCAGCAGCTTGCGTACAGTGGGCAATCAGCCCCAGCATTTT. Its translation is CASSLRTVGNQPQHF.

The chain employs TRBV6-6 and TRBJ2-1, with D perhaps matching TRBD1 (6 bases). V lost 6 bases to trimming and J lost 9 bases, with 21 bases between them. Germline V gene lookup returns CDR1 MNHNY and CDR2 SVGAGI (reference sequence). This CDR3 is built from 15 residues. As DNA, the CDR3 is TGTGCCAGCAGGCACCATACCACAGGGCTCACTGAGCAGTTCTTC. This codes for CASRHHTTGLTEQFF.

The chain combines TRBV2 with TRBJ2-1; no clear D gene. The CDR3 extends over 15 amino acids. The V end lost 5 bases, the J end lost 0 bases, and 11 bases lay between the germline ends. Germline-derived CDR1 and CDR2 are SNHLY and FYNNEI. CDR3 residues: CASSSRRSSYNEQFF. For the CDR3, the DNA is TGTGCCAGCAGTTCTAGGAGAAGCTCCTACAATGAGCAGTTCTTC.

The chain employs TRBV6-5 and TRBJ2-7; TRBD1 agrees at 9 bases. The germline V gene encodes CDR1 MNHEY and CDR2 SVGAGI. V shed 5 bases and J 5 bases; nucleotides not matched to a gene: 10. The CDR3 spans 15 residues. The CDR3 DNA reads TGTGCCAGCAGTCCCCCGACAGGGGGGAGGGACGAGCAGTACTTC. As protein: CASSPPTGGRDEQYF.

The rearrangement joins TRBV6-6 to TRBJ2-7; 9 nucleotides line up with TRBD2. CDR3 length: 13 residues. V was clipped by 6 bases and J by 3 bases; unmatched bases: 3. Germline V CDR1 and CDR2: MNHNY, SVGAGI (reference sequence). Here the CDR3 DNA reads TGTGCCAGCAGCCTAGCGGGAATCTACGAGCAGTACTTC. It specifies CASSLAGIYEQYF.

V usage is TRBV9 and J usage is TRBJ1-1; 9 nucleotides match TRBD1. V trimming: 3 bases; J trimming: 7 bases; junction bases outside the gene matches: 1. This CDR3 spans 12 amino acids. From germline, CDR1 is SGDLS and CDR2 YYNGEE. The DNA of the CDR3 is TGTGCCAGCAGCGAGACAGGGGGTGAAGCTTTCTTT. It is translated as CASSETGGEAFF. Based on the CDR3 plus reference TRBV9 and TRBJ1-1, the full variable domain is DSGVTQTPKHLITATGQRVTLRCSPRSGDLSVYWYQQSLDQGLQFLIQYYNGEERAKGNILERFSAQQFPDLHSELNLSSLELGDSALYFCASSETGGEAFFGQGTRLTVV.

This clone was seen a few times. The V call is TRBV6-5, the J call TRBJ1-2; 11 nucleotides match TRBD1. Germline V lookup: CDR1 MNHEY, CDR2 SVGAGI. The CDR3 extends over 15 amino acids. The junction had 7 bases not matched to a gene; V was cut back by 6 bases and J by 4 bases. The CDR3 DNA sequence: TGTGCCAGCAGAAAACAGGGACAGGGGGGCTATGGCTACACCTTC. Encoded protein: CASRKQGQGGYGYTF.

The chain has TRBV9 and TRBJ1-5, with a tentative D call TRBD1 (5 bases). The CDR3 runs 16 residues. V shed 2 bases and J shed 0 bases, with 12 bases lying between them. CDR1 is SGDLS and CDR2 is YYNGEE in the germline V gene. CDR3 sequence: CASSVRVTGSNQPQHF. The CDR3 bases are TGTGCCAGCAGCGTTAGGGTTACAGGTAGCAATCAGCCCCAGCATTTT.

The chain joins TRBV2 to TRBJ2-2; TRBD1 might be the D (5 bases). Trimming stripped 5 bases from V and 3 bases from J, with 13 bases between. This CDR3 spans 15 amino acids. CDR1 is SNHLY and CDR2 is FYNNEI in the germline V gene. The CDR3 is CASSYNRPHTGELFF. The CDR3 DNA reads as TGTGCCAGCAGTTATAACAGGCCACACACCGGGGAGCTGTTTTTT.

The chain employs TRBV29-1 and TRBJ2-1; the D gene is possibly TRBD1 (5 bases). Germline V gene sequence: CDR1 SQVTM, CDR2 ANQGSEA. V shed 5 bases and J shed 1 base, with 12 bases lying between them. This CDR3 is 14 amino acids long. The CDR3 DNA follows: TGCAGCGTTAGCGTTGCAGGGTCCTACAATGAGCAGTTCTTC. Translated, it gives CSVSVAGSYNEQFF.

The rearrangement links TRBV6-4 to TRBJ2-1; 11 bases match TRBD2. From germline, CDR1 is MRHNA and CDR2 SNTAGT. The CDR3 has 15 residues. J gave up 4 bases and V 6 bases, and 5 bases lay outside the gene matches. Written as DNA, the CDR3 is TGTGCCAGCAGCGAACTAGCGGGGGCGTACAATGAGCAGTTCTTC. Translated, it gives CASSELAGAYNEQFF.

This clone is a singleton in its sample. The genes are TRBV15 and TRBJ2-5; a weak D match, TRBD2 (6 bases). Germline V gene lookup returns CDR1 LNHNV and CDR2 YYDKDF (reference sequence). Trimming removed 5 bases from V and 2 bases from J, with 12 bases in between. This CDR3 contains 14 residues. The CDR3 DNA reads TGTGCCACCAGCCGCGGGACTCCACAAGAGACCCAGTACTTC. It is translated as CATSRGTPQETQYF.

This chain connects TRBV28 to TRBJ1-3; the D gene is possibly TRBD1 (5 bases). Trimming took 6 bases from V and 1 from J, leaving 16 bases between them. The germline CDR1 and CDR2 sequences are MDHEN and SYDVKM. CDR3 size: 16 residues. The CDR3 DNA is TGTGCCAGCAGGCGCACAGGAGCCCCTTCTGGAAACACCATATATTTT. Translation gives CASRRTGAPSGNTIYF.

The rearrangement joins TRBV28 to TRBJ1-5; D is ambiguous. The CDR3 spans 14 residues. The germline CDR1 and CDR2 sequences are MDHEN and SYDVKM. Trimming took off 2 bases at V and 6 bases at J, with 11 bases between the two ends. The CDR3 sequence: CASSLQSGTQPQHF. CDR3 in DNA: TGTGCCAGCAGTTTACAGTCAGGAACTCAGCCCCAGCATTTT.

V gene TRBV7-8 combines with J gene TRBJ2-2; 7 bases are a match to TRBD1. The V and J ends lost 5 bases and 5 bases, in that order; junction bases with no gene match: 11. From germline, CDR1 is SGHVS and CDR2 FQNEAQ. This CDR3 is built from 16 residues. The CDR3 sequence is CASSREGQSLTGELFF. The CDR3 coding sequence is TGTGCCAGCAGCCGCGAGGGACAGAGCCTAACCGGGGAGCTGTTTTTT. The full variable domain, with the rest looked up from reference TRBV7-8 and TRBJ2-2, is GAGVSQSPRYKVAKRGQDVALRCDPISGHVSLFWYQQALGQGPEFLTYFQNEAQLDKSGLPSDRFFAERPEGSVSTLKIQRTQQEDSAVYLCASSREGQSLTGELFFGEGSRLTVL.

This clone was counted a few times. V is TRBV27 and J is TRBJ1-1; no firm D call. Germline V gives CDR1 MNHEY, CDR2 SMNVEV (reference sequence). The CDR3 is 14 amino acids. The V end lost 3 bases, the J end lost 4 bases, and 12 bases lay between the germline ends. CDR3 sequence reads: CASSLRDWGTEAFF. DNA for the CDR3: TGTGCCAGCAGTTTGCGGGATTGGGGCACTGAAGCTTTCTTT.

V is TRBV5-4 and J is TRBJ1-4; TRBD1 agrees at 9 bases. This CDR3 is built from 15 residues. After removal of 0 bases from V and 6 bases from J, the junction contained 3 bases not matched to a gene. Germline V lookup: CDR1 SGHNT, CDR2 YYREEE (reference sequence). CDR3 in amino acids: CASSLDRGRHEKLFF. The CDR3 DNA reads as TGTGCCAGCAGCTTGGACAGGGGGCGTCATGAAAAACTGTTTTTT.

The CDR3 DNA sequence: TGTGCCAGCAGGGGTGGGACAGGGAATGGCTACACCTTC. It encodes CASRGGTGNGYTF. The rearrangement links TRBV6-6 to TRBJ1-2; 9 nucleotides line up with TRBD1. The germline V gene encodes CDR1 MNHNY and CDR2 SVGAGI (reference sequence). V lost 6 bases to trimming and J lost 6 bases; unmatched junction nucleotides: 5. There are 13 residues in the CDR3.

DNA of the CDR3: TGTGCCAGTACCTCGACAGTAGACTATGGCTACACCTTC. Translation gives CASTSTVDYGYTF. The V gene is TRBV19, the J gene TRBJ1-2, with a tentative D call TRBD1 (5 bases). The CDR3 spans 13 residues. The germline V gene has CDR1 LNHDA and CDR2 SQIVND (reference sequence). Between the trimmed V and J ends, which lost 7 bases and 3 bases, there was a span of 12 bases. Drawing the rest from reference TRBV19 and TRBJ1-2, the complete variable domain is DGGITQSPKYLFRKEGQNVTLSCEQNLNHDAMYWYRQDPGQGLRLIYYSQIVNDFQKGDIAEGYSVSREKKESFPLTVTSAQKNPTAFYLCASTSTVDYGYTFGSGTRLTVV.

The chain joins TRBV5-1 to TRBJ1-1; TRBD1 matches 8 bases. Germline V lookup: CDR1 SGHRS, CDR2 YFSETQ. J lost 4 bases, V lost 3 bases, and 5 bases had no gene match. CDR3 length equals 14 residues. The CDR3 region is CASSSGQVGTEAFF. CDR3 nucleotides: TGCGCCAGCAGCTCGGGACAGGTGGGCACTGAAGCTTTCTTT.

The chain has TRBV7-2 and TRBJ2-7; 9 nucleotides match TRBD1. The CDR3 runs 14 residues. CDR1 is SGHTA, CDR2 FQGNSA, per germline. With 3 bases clipped from V and 4 bases from J, the junction kept 4 bases outside the gene matches. CDR3 DNA: TGTGCCAGCAGCTTTGACAGGGGGGCGTACGAGCAGTACTTC. Its translation: CASSFDRGAYEQYF. Filled out from reference TRBV7-2 and TRBJ2-7, the complete variable domain reads GAGVSQSPSNKVTEKGKDVELRCDPISGHTALYWYRQSLGQGLEFLIYFQGNSAPDKSGLPSDRFSAERTGGSVSTLTIQRTQQEDSAVYLCASSFDRGAYEQYFGPGTRLTVT.

This sequence joins TRBV19 and TRBJ2-3; TRBD2 matches at 9 bases. The V gene's germline CDR1 is LNHDA and CDR2 SQIVND (reference sequence). Trimming cost V 3 bases and J 4 bases; bases outside gene matches: 2. The CDR3 consists of 14 residues. In DNA, the CDR3 is TGTGCCAGTAGTATTAGCGGGAGTCCAGATACGCAGTATTTT. Translated, it gives CASSISGSPDTQYF.

With regard to this clone: This CDR3 is also generated by other DNA sequences in the sample. This chain connects TRBV18 to TRBJ2-7; D is perhaps TRBD2 (6 bases). V was cut by 0 bases and J by 1 base, with 7 bases left in between. Germline V gene sequence: CDR1 KGHSH, CDR2 LQKENI. The CDR3 is 14 amino acids. CDR3 sequence: CASSPPGLSYEQYF. DNA of the CDR3: TGTGCCAGCTCACCACCGGGACTTTCCTACGAGCAGTACTTC.

In this sample, this clone turned up a few times. The chain has TRBV9 and TRBJ2-1, with D tentatively TRBD2 (6 bases). Trimming shortened V by 4 bases and J by 8 bases, and 13 bases separated the two germline ends. The CDR3 is made up of 13 amino acids. The germline V gene has CDR1 SGDLS and CDR2 YYNGEE. Written as DNA, the CDR3 is TGTGCCAGCAGCCCCTGGCGCGGGGATGAGCAGTTCTTC. It specifies CASSPWRGDEQFF.

The chain's CDR3 is CASSYSSDREWETQYF. CDR3 nucleotide sequence: TGTGCCAGCAGTTACTCGTCGGACAGGGAGTGGGAGACCCAGTACTTC. V usage is TRBV6-5 and J usage is TRBJ2-5; 8 nucleotides align to TRBD1. The CDR3 spans 16 residues. The V gene end was trimmed by 0 bases and the J gene end by 5 bases; junction bases not matched to a gene: 8. Germline V gives CDR1 MNHEY, CDR2 SVGAGI.

The rearrangement joins TRBV25-1 to TRBJ2-5, with D maybe TRBD2 (5 bases). Trimming stripped 2 bases from V and 2 bases from J, with 12 bases between. The CDR3 has 15 residues. Germline CDR1 reads MGHDK; CDR2 reads SYGVNS. The CDR3 nucleotides read TGTGCCAGCAGTGAAAGACTACATTTACAAGAGACCCAGTACTTC. This sequence encodes CASSERLHLQETQYF.

This rearrangement joins TRBV6-6 to TRBJ1-1; maybe TRBD1 (6 bases). Germline V gives CDR1 MNHNY, CDR2 SVGAGI (reference sequence). V lost 6 bases, J lost 2 bases, and 13 bases lay in between. The CDR3 covers 14 residues. The CDR3 DNA is TGTGCCAGCAGCAGGCAGGGGACAAACACTGAAGCTTTCTTT. It codes for CASSRQGTNTEAFF.

V and J are TRBV5-1 and TRBJ2-7; TRBD1 agrees at 8 bases. Per the germline V gene, CDR1 is SGHRS and CDR2 is YFSETQ. This CDR3 is built from 14 residues. Trimming removed 0 bases from V and 4 bases from J; junction bases left unmatched: 3. The CDR3 loop reads CASSLGQGMYEQYF. For the CDR3, the DNA is TGCGCCAGCAGCTTGGGACAGGGGATGTACGAGCAGTACTTC.